This T cell receptor beta chain came from a study of cytomegalovirus exposure and HLA in healthy donors (dated by TCRdb to the late 2010s). About the investigation overall: An earlier analysis of some 620 of the donors reported approximately 300 Gb of sequence data and 90 million to 120 million unique TCR beta sequences obtained from about 170 million T cells. Rather than drawing on any new phenotypic data, the later analysis identified candidate immune exposures from TCR beta sequences and the way those sequences occurred across donors. Besides the first cohort of under 700 subjects, a separate validation cohort made up of 120 different subjects was used. The number of donors typed differed by locus, with about 629-630 for A, B, C, DRB1 and DQB1, roughly 520 for DQA1, 600 to 610 for DPA1, and under 490 for DPB1. Among the roughly 390 genotyped donors, 75% to 90% belonged to the genetic ancestry cluster associated with self-reported Caucasian donors. To predict cytomegalovirus infection status, the study brought together high-throughput TCR immunosequencing, statistical association of individual TCRs with disease status, and machine learning. In a later genetic analysis, genome-wide SNP genotypes for 398 of the 666 donors were used, and that subset was treated as a discovery cohort. On average, about 200,000 unique TCR beta nucleotide sequences were sequenced per donor among a few hundred genotyped donors of the cohort, with around 19% of those sequences being non-productive. Alongside the repertoire data, information on donor age, sex, ethnicity and CMV serostatus was compiled. Around 320 gigabases of sequencing data and 70 million to 100 million unique TCR sequences were included in an early release covering 550 to 800 HLA-typed donors. The study aimed to test whether cataloging public T cell receptors could reveal signatures of past pathogen exposure. HLA typing included class I and class II loci at four-digit resolution. Using immunosequencing, the study profiled T cell repertoires from about 620 subjects and related those repertoires to cytomegalovirus serostatus. Because of strong linkage in the cohort, roughly five DR-DQ haplotypes were treated as single units for association and clustering. A later analysis re-examined previously published TCR beta repertoires from just over 650 donors and added high-resolution HLA genotyping to investigate patterns of TCR occurrence. Every discovery cohort repertoire had been produced on one sequencing platform. An earlier analysis of roughly 600 of the donors used high-throughput TCR beta sequencing to judge whether each TCR beta V gene segment behaved as functional or pseudogenic. General study outcomes and caveats: According to a later genetic analysis, donors in an Asian-associated ancestry cluster had fewer N-insertions in productive TCRs than the approximately 630-donor mean. Because counts were too low, about 17 rarely observed V segments, including chromosome 9 orphons, were excluded from the earlier analysis of some 590 of the donors. A further reported finding was that TCR beta sequences accurately predicted the HLA-A and HLA-B alleles for most subjects in the first cohort. In a later analysis, HLA-associated TCR beta chains showed more clonal expansion and lower generation probabilities than non-associated chains that were equally common. In a later genetic analysis, a missense DCLRE1C variant was associated with V-gene and J-gene trimming of TCR beta chains, and the association was replicated in an independent cohort. Strong co-occurrence of HLA alleles, especially DR and DQ, made assigning TCR associations to individual alleles difficult. Correlated functional status among segregating V segments might reflect linkage disequilibrium, but an unknown experimental factor could not be ruled out. The classifier was reported to diagnose cytomegalovirus status with high specificity and sensitivity in both the original cohort and the validation cohort. A cluster of highly shared sequence variants was judged likely to represent a technical artifact of the sequencing pipeline. The 87-base-pair reads could not distinguish some IMGT-functional V segments, including TRBV6-2 and TRBV6-3, so those segments were excluded. An earlier analysis of 587 of the donors showed that most TCR beta V segments appeared in productive rearrangements either about 87% or about 30% of the time, which broadly matched IMGT annotations. A later analysis associated 15,000 to 20,000 TCR beta sequences with specific HLA alleles at a false discovery rate of 0.05. Only TCR beta chains were sequenced in this cohort, and the absence of alpha or paired-chain data limited detectable features. Across donors, most TCR sequences were observed very rarely, whereas some public TCRs were present in many individuals. Sequencing depth was assumed to be roughly uniform across donors in the presence/absence analyses, though that assumption may not hold. A later analysis found that most CMV-associated TCR beta chains appeared HLA-restricted, with HLA associations seemingly driven largely by CMV exposure. Because HLA typing was unavailable for some donors at each locus, only the typed subset was used in association tests. In a later analysis, the rate of TCR association differed among HLA loci, with DRB1 alleles having the most associated TCRs and HLA-C alleles having the fewest. The study listed 150 to 200 TCR beta chains as associated with cytomegalovirus. The authors suggested that the approach could potentially be generalized to other disease states and immunological phenotypes. Several of the top co-occurrence clusters appeared to be linked to parvovirus B19, influenza, CMV and Epstein-Barr virus, according to a later analysis. Three of the identified cytomegalovirus-associated TCR beta chains were confirmed in vitro to be specific for cytomegalovirus antigens. For the cohort, immune exposure information was limited to CMV serostatus.

The cohort was made up of approximately 670 healthy bone marrow donors. At the time of sampling, all cohort members were nominally healthy, though unrecorded immune exposures were likely present. The donor tested CMV seronegative, placing the donor among the 352 seronegative members of the cohort. Each donor provided a peripheral blood sample, and peripheral blood mononuclear cells were used for TCR beta sequencing. Genomic DNA was extracted from the blood cell samples with the Qiagen DNeasy Blood Extraction Kit. The protocol used for the library was the immunoSEQ multiplex PCR assay. A mixture of 60 forward primers for TCR Vbeta segments and 13 reverse primers for TCR Jbeta segments was used in the multiplex PCR. The CDR3 region of rearranged TCR beta genes was amplified from genomic DNA with a multiplex PCR assay. The Illumina HiSeq System was used to sequence the amplified TCR beta libraries as 87-base-pair reads. The study's processing was this. In a later analysis, tens of millions of unique TCR beta chains were counted across the roughly 670 repertoires, and around 11 million of these chains were shared by at least two donors. Raw reads were error-corrected and collapsed into unique sequences by a nearest-neighbor algorithm in which closely related sequences were merged to remove PCR and sequencing errors. CDR3 sequences were aligned to IMGT reference sequences to assign V, D and J gene segments. For a sequence to be retained, a match of at least six nucleotides was required to both a V gene segment and a J gene segment. Rearrangements were called productive when the CDR3 lacked stop codons and stayed in frame with V and J; all others were non-productive. CDR3 was defined by IMGT convention, running from the second conserved V-encoded cysteine to the conserved J-encoded phenylalanine. The earlier analysis of 587 of the donors excluded any sequence lacking an unambiguous match to a single V gene segment. In an earlier analysis of approximately 590 of the donors, a V segment was called functional when productive rearrangements were above 56.7%, and segregating when the standard deviation between donors exceeded 5%. To diagnose cytomegalovirus status from the catalog of TCR beta chain sequences, a statistical classification framework was built. In a later analysis, V and J genes were assigned by comparing TCR nucleotide sequences against IMGT/GENE-DB human TR gene sequences. Using the TCRdist pipeline, a later analysis assigned CDR3 sequences along with most-parsimonious VDJ recombination scenarios. In a later analysis, each TCR beta chain was defined by its CDR3 amino acid sequence together with its V-gene family, and reads lacking a unique V-gene family were excluded. As a way to deal with suspected cross-contamination and a sequencing artifact, a later analysis dropped more than 500 nucleotide sequences that were highly shared and had low generation probability. A later analysis calculated a clonal expansion index for each public chain from normalized within-repertoire ranks of inferred template counts. In a later analysis, generation probabilities were computed using a VDJ recombination model fitted to out-of-frame rearrangements, and the results were checked against IGoR. In a later analysis, hypergeometric tests were used to score TCR-TCR, TCR-HLA and TCR-CMV co-occurrence, with a repertoire-size bias correction applied to TCR pairs. A later analysis estimated false discovery rates by permuting HLA or CMV assignments 20 times. A later analysis grouped co-occurring TCRs with DBSCAN, adding TCRdist sequence similarity when clustering within HLA-allele-positive subsets. Repertoires with fewer than 30,000 or more than 120,000 public chains were left out of co-occurrence clustering, as were four to six repertoires with anomalous nucleotide sharing. TCRdb mirrors the immuneACCESS table, restricted to in-frame sequences. Some clones are absent from its copies; in checked studies, under half trace to an unresolved V gene, and the reason for the others is unknown. V and J calls and clone size follow that table, whereas D and trimming were derived from the DNA. The sample table records about 200,000 clones; about 79% of these occur just once. The top ten clonotypes cover about 0.094% of the sample.

Reading from cysteine to phenylalanine, the CDR3 counts 15 amino acids. Only CDR3 DNA is held: 45 bases, read in frame from base 1. V is pared back by 2 bases and J by 3 bases, with 13 bases lying between the germline termini. From the germline V gene, CDR1 is SGDLS and CDR2 is YYNGEE. In its sample, this clone was seen once. Its antigen remains undetermined. Base-call qualities are not available, and no considerably larger clone is one nucleotide away. Recombination connected TRBV9 to TRBJ2-3; a tentative D call is TRBD1 (6 bases match). The material sequenced was PBMCs. The receptor's source is a boy under 10 years old in good health and CMV-seronegative. The sequence in DNA is TGTGCCAGCAGCGTCTTACAGGGATTTACAGATACGCAGTATTTT. The resulting protein is CASSVLQGFTDTQYF.